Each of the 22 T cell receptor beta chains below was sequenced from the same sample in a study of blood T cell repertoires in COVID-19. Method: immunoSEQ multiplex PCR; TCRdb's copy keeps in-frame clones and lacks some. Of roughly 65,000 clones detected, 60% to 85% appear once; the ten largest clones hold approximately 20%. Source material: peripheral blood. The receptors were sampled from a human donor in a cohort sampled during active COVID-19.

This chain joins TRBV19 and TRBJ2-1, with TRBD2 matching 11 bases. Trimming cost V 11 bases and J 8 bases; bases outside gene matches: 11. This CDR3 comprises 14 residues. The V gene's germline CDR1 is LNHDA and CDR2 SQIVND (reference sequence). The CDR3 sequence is CASQSSGGAYEQFF. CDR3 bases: TGTGCCTCCCAGAGTAGCGGGGGGGCCTATGAGCAGTTCTTC.

The CDR3 sequence is CATSSPGQGALAGRRDTQYF. The CDR3 DNA is TGTGCCACCAGCAGCCCGGGACAGGGGGCGTTAGCGGGGAGGAGGGATACGCAGTATTTT. The chain is built from TRBV15 and TRBJ2-3, with TRBD1 identical over 12 bases. Per germline, CDR1 LNHNV and CDR2 YYDKDF (reference sequence). The junction had 19 bases not matched to a gene; V was cut back by 3 bases and J by 6 bases. CDR3 length equals 20 residues.

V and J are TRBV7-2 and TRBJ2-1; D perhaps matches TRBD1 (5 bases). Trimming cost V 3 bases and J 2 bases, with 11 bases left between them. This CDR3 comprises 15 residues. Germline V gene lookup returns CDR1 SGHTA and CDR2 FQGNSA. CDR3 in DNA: TGTGCCAGCAGCTTGTGGGGCGGACCCTACAATGAGCAGTTCTTC. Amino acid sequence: CASSLWGGPYNEQFF.

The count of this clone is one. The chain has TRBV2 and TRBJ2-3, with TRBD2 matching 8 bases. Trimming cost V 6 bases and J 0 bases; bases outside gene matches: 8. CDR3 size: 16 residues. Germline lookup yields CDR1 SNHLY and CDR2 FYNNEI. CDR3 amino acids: CASRPTTSGSTDTQYF. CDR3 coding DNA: TGTGCCAGCAGACCCACAACTAGCGGAAGCACAGATACGCAGTATTTT.

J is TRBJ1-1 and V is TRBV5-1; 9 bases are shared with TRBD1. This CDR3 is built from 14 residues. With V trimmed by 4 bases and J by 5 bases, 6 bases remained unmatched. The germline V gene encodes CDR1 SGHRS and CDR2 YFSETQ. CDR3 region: CASSAGQGQTEAFF. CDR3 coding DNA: TGCGCCAGCAGCGCTGGACAGGGGCAAACTGAAGCTTTCTTT.

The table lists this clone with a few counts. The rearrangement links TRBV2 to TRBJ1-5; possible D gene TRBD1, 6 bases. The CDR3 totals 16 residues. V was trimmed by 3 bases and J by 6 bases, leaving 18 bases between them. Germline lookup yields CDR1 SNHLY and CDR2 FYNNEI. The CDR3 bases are TGTGCCAGCAGTGATCAGGGGTCGGTTAACGGTCAGCCCCAGCATTTT. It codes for CASSDQGSVNGQPQHF. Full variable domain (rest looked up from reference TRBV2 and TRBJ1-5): EPEVTQTPSHQVTQMGQEVILRCVPISNHLYFYWYRQILGQKVEFLVSFYNNEISEKSEIFDDQFSVERPDGSNFTLKIRSTKLEDSAMYFCASSDQGSVNGQPQHFGDGTRLSIL.

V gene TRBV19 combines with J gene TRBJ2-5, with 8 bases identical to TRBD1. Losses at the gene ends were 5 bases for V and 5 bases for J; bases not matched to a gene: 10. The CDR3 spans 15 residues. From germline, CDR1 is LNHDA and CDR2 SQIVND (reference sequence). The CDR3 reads CASSPGQGKGETQYF. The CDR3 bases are TGTGCCAGTAGTCCCGGACAGGGCAAGGGGGAGACCCAGTACTTC.

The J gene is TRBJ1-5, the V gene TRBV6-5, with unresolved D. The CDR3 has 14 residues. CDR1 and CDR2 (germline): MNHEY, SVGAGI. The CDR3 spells CAVGGWRNNQPQHF. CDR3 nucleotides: TGTGCGGTAGGAGGGTGGAGAAACAATCAGCCCCAGCATTTT.

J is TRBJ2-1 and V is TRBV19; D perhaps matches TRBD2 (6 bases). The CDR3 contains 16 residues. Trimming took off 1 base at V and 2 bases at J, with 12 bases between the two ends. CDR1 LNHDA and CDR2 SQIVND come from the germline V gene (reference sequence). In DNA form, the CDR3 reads TGTGCCAGTAGTATAGGTGGTAGCGGCGCCTACAATGAGCAGTTCTTC. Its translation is CASSIGGSGAYNEQFF. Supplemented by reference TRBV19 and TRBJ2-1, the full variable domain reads DGGITQSPKYLFRKEGQNVTLSCEQNLNHDAMYWYRQDPGQGLRLIYYSQIVNDFQKGDIAEGYSVSREKKESFPLTVTSAQKNPTAFYLCASSIGGSGAYNEQFFGPGTRLTVL.

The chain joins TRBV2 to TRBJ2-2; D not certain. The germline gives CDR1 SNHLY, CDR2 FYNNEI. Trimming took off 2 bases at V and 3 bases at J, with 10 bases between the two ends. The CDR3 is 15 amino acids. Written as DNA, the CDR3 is TGTGCCAGCAGTGAAACCACAGTGGACACCGGGGAGCTGTTTTTT. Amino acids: CASSETTVDTGELFF.

The CDR3 DNA reads TGTGCCAGCAGTTACGGGGGGGACACTGAAGCTTTCTTT. This sequence encodes CASSYGGDTEAFF. V usage is TRBV6-5 and J usage is TRBJ1-1; a possible D gene is TRBD1 (5 bases). Germline V gene sequence: CDR1 MNHEY, CDR2 SVGAGI. Trimming removed 2 bases from V and 3 bases from J, with 7 bases in between. The CDR3 sequence is 13 residues long.

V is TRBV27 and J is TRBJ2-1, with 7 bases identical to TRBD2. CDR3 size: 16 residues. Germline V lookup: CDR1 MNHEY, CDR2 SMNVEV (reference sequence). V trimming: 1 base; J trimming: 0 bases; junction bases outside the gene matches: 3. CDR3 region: CASSLWGGSSYNEQFF. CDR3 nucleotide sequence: TGTGCCAGCAGTTTATGGGGGGGGAGCTCCTACAATGAGCAGTTCTTC.

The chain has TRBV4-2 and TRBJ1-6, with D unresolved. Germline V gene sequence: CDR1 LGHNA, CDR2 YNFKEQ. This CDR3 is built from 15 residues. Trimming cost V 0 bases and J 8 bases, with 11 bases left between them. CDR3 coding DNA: TGTGCCAGCAGCCAAGAACGGAGGGTTGATTCACCCCTCCACTTT. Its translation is CASSQERRVDSPLHF.

The chain's CDR3 is CAISDGRADNSPLHF. The CDR3 region has the DNA TGTGCCATCAGTGACGGCAGGGCCGATAATTCACCCCTCCACTTT. V gene TRBV10-3 combines with J gene TRBJ1-6; weak D call: TRBD1 (5 bases). The germline V gene encodes CDR1 ENHRY and CDR2 SYGVKD. This CDR3 has 15 residues. V lost 3 bases and J 5 bases, leaving 11 bases between the germline ends.

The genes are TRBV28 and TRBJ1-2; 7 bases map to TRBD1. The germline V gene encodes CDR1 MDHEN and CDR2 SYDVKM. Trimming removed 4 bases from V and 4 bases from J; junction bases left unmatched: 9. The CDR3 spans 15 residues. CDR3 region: CASSSKGGRGYGYTF. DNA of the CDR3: TGTGCCAGCAGTTCTAAAGGGGGCAGAGGCTATGGCTACACCTTC.

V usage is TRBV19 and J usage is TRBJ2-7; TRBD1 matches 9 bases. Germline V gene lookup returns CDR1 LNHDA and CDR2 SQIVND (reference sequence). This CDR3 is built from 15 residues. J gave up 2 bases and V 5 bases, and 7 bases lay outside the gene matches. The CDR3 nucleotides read TGTGCCAGTAGTCCCCGGGACAGGGATACCTACGAGCAGTACTTC. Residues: CASSPRDRDTYEQYF.

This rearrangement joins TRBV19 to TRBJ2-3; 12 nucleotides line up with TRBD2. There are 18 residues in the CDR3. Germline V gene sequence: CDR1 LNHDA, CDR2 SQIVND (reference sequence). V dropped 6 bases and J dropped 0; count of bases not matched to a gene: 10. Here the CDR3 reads CASSLGTSGQASTDTQYF. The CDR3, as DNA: TGTGCCAGTAGCCTCGGGACTAGCGGGCAAGCGAGCACAGATACGCAGTATTTT.

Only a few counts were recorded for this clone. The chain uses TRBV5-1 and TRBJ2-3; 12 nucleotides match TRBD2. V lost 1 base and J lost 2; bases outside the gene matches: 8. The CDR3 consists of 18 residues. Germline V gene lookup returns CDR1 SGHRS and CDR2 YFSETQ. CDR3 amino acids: CASSLRLAGGPTTDTQYF. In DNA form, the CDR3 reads TGCGCCAGCAGCTTGAGGCTAGCGGGAGGGCCTACCACAGATACGCAGTATTTT.

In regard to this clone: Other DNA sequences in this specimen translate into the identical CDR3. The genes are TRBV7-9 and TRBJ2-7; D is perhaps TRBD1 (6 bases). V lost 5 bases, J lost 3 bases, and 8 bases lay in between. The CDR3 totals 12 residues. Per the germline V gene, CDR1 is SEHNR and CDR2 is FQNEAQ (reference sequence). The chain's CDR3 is CASSPTGYEQYF. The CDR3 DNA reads TGTGCCAGCAGCCCGACAGGCTACGAGCAGTACTTC.

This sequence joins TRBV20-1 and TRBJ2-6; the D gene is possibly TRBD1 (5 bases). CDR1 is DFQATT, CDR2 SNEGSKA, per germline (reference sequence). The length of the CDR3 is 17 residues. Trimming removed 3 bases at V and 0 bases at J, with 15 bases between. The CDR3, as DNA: TGCAGTGCTAGTCCCAGGGCACTTACCTCTGGGGCCAACGTCCTGACTTTC. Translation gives CSASPRALTSGANVLTF.

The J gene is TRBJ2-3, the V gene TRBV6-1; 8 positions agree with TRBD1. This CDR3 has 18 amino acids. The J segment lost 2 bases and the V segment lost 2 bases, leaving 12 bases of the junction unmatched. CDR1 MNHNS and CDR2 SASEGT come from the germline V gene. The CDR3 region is CASSEQRTGTGITDTQYF. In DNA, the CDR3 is TGTGCCAGCAGTGAACAGCGGACCGGGACAGGCATCACAGATACGCAGTATTTT.

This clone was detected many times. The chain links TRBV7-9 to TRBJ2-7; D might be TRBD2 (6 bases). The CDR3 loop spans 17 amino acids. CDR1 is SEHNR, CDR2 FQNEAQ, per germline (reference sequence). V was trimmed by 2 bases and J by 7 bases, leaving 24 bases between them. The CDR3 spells CASSLSTLAYTLREQYF. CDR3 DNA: TGTGCCAGCAGCTTATCCACCCTAGCGTACACCCTAAGAGAGCAGTACTTC.